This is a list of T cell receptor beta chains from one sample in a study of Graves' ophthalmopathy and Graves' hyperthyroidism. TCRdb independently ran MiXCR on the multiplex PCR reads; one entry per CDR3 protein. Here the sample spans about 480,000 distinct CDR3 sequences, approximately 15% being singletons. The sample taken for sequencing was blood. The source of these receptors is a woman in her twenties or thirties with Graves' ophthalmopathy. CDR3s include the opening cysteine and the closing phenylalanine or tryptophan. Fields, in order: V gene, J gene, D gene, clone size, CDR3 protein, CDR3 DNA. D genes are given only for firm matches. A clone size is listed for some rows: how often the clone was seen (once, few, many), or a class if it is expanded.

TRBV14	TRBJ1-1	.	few	CVSSLGGFTEAFF	TGTGTCAGCAGTCTAGGGGGGTTCACTGAAGCTTTCTTT
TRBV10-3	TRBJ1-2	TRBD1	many	CAISESGGRGYTF	TGTGCCATCAGTGAATCAGGGGGCCGCGGCTACACCTTC
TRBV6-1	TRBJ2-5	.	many	CASSAEFQETQYF	TGTGCCAGCAGTGCGGAGTTCCAAGAGACCCAGTACTTC
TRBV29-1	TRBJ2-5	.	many	CSVGGYRETQYF	TGCAGCGTTGGTGGCTACCGCGAGACCCAGTACTTC
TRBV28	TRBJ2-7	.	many	CASAAGGRYEQYF	TGTGCCAGCGCGGCCGGGGGAAGGTACGAGCAGTACTTC
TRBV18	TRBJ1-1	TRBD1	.	CASSLYPAGQGVTEAFF	TGTGCCAGCTCTCTATACCCGGCGGGACAGGGGGTCACTGAAGCTTTCTTT
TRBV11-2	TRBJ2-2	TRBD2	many	CASSRGLAPNTGELFF	TGTGCCAGCAGCCGCGGACTAGCCCCGAACACCGGGGAGCTGTTTTTT
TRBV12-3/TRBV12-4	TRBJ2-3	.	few	CASSLKGDSYPTDTQYF	TGTGCCAGCAGCTTAAAGGGGGACTCTTACCCCACAGATACGCAGTATTTT
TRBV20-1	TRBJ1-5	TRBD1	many	CSATGTGGSDSNQPQHF	TGCAGTGCCACCGGGACAGGGGGTTCGGACAGCAATCAGCCCCAGCATTTT
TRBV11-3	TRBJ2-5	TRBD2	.	CASSQSRGGETQYF	TGTGCCAGCAGTCAAAGTAGGGGAGGGGAGACCCAGTACTTC
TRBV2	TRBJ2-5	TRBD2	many	CASSLAGASVETQYF	TGTGCCAGCAGCTTAGCGGGAGCGTCTGTAGAGACCCAGTACTTC
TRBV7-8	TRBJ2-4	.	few	CASSELGLYAKNIQYF	TGTGCCAGCAGCGAGCTTGGACTGTATGCCAAAAACATTCAGTACTTC
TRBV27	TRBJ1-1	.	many	CASKRLNTEAFF	TGTGCCAGCAAGAGACTGAACACTGAAGCTTTCTTT
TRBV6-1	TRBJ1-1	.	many	CASRTGQLNTEAFF	TGTGCCAGCAGGACAGGACAGTTGAACACTGAAGCTTTCTTT
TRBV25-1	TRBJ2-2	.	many	CASTQENTGELFF	TGTGCCAGCACACAGGAGAACACCGGGGAGCTGTTTTTT
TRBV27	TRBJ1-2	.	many	CASSPLGVANYGYTF	TGTGCCAGCAGTCCCCTTGGGGTCGCTAACTATGGCTACACCTTC
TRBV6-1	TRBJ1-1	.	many	CASSRREVTEAFF	TGTGCCAGCAGTCGCCGGGAGGTCACTGAAGCTTTCTTT
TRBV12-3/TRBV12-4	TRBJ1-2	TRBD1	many	CASSLEGTAPSGYTF	TGTGCCAGCAGTTTGGAGGGGACAGCCCCCTCCGGCTACACCTTC
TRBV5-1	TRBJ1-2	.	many	CASSSSLYGYTF	TGCGCCAGCAGCTCAAGCCTCTATGGCTACACCTTC
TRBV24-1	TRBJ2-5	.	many	CATSDHRQGGETQYF	TGTGCCACCAGTGACCACCGACAGGGAGGAGAGACCCAGTACTTC
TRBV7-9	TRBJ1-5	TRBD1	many	CASSSTGIYSNQPQHF	TGTGCCAGCAGCTCGACAGGGATTTATAGCAATCAGCCCCAGCATTTT
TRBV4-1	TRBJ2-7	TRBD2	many	CASSQVKTSGISSYEQYF	TGCGCCAGCAGCCAAGTTAAGACTAGCGGGATTAGCTCCTACGAGCAGTACTTC
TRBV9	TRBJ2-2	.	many	CASSVHTGELFF	TGTGCCAGCAGCGTTCACACCGGGGAGCTGTTTTTT
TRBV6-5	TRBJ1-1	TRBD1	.	CASSYGPGQGPNTEAFF	TGTGCCAGCAGTTACGGTCCGGGACAGGGCCCGAACACTGAAGCTTTCTTT
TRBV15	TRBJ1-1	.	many	CATRTNRRGTAETEAFF	TGTGCCACCAGGACGAATCGAAGGGGGACCGCGGAGACTGAAGCTTTCTTT
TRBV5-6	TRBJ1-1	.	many	CASSSGEARAFF	TGTGCCAGCAGCTCGGGGGAGGCGAGAGCTTTCTTT
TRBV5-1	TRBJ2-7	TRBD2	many	CASSLEWASGSYEQYF	TGCGCCAGCAGCCTGGAGTGGGCTAGCGGGAGTTACGAGCAGTACTTC
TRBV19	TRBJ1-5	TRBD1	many	CASRQGLANQPQHF	TGTGCCAGTCGACAGGGGTTGGCCAATCAGCCCCAGCATTTT
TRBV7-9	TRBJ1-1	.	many	CASSSTMNTEAFF	TGTGCCAGCAGTTCAACCATGAACACTGAAGCTTTCTTT
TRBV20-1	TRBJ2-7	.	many	CSASPGPRHEQYF	TGCAGTGCTAGTCCGGGCCCCCGACACGAGCAGTACTTC
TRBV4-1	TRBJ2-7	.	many	CASSQQRGGGEQYF	TGCGCCAGCAGCCAACAAAGGGGGGGAGGGGAGCAGTACTTC
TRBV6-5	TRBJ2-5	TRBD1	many	CASSYSRDRGPETQYF	TGTGCCAGCAGTTACTCGAGAGACAGGGGGCCCGAGACCCAGTACTTC
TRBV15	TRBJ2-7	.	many	CATSRGTATYEQYF	TGTGCCACCAGCAGAGGGACGGCTACCTACGAGCAGTACTTC
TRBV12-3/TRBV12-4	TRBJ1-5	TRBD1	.	CASRLGTGFGQPQHF	TGTGCCAGCAGATTGGGGACAGGGTTCGGTCAGCCCCAGCATTTT
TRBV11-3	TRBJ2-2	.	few	CASSPQSGQTGELFF	TGTGCCAGCAGCCCGCAGAGCGGACAGACCGGGGAGCTGTTTTTT
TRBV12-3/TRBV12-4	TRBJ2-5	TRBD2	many	CASSSLGTSQETQYF	TGTGCCAGCAGTTCACTCGGGACTAGCCAAGAGACCCAGTACTTC
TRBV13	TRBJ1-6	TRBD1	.	CASSRMGQFYNSPLHF	TGTGCCAGCAGCCGAATGGGACAGTTCTATAATTCACCCCTCCACTTT
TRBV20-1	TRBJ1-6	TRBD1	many	CSAARAGTEAYNSPLHF	TGCAGTGCTGCCAGAGCAGGGACAGAGGCCTATAATTCACCCCTCCACTTT
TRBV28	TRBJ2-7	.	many	CASSLQGQGDFSYEQYF	TGTGCCAGCAGTTTGCAGGGGCAGGGCGATTTCTCCTACGAGCAGTACTTC
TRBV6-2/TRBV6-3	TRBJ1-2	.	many	CASSSLYQGTELNYGYTF	TGTGCCAGCAGTTCCCTTTACCAAGGGACGGAACTTAACTATGGCTACACCTTC
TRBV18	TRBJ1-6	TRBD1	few	CASSPTPGQGFLGSPLHF	TGTGCCAGCTCACCGACCCCGGGACAGGGATTTTTGGGTTCACCCCTCCACTTT
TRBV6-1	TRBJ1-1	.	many	CASRKRGTEAFF	TGTGCCAGCAGAAAAAGGGGGACTGAAGCTTTCTTT
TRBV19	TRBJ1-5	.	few	CASSIGRVKQPQHF	TGTGCCAGTAGTATTGGCAGGGTGAAACAGCCCCAGCATTTT
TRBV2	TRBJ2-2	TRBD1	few	CASGAQGAGTGELFF	TGTGCCAGCGGCGCACAGGGGGCGGGTACCGGGGAGCTGTTTTTT
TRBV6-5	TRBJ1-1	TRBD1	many	CASSYPSTGGRTEAFF	TGTGCCAGCAGTTACCCCTCGACAGGGGGCCGCACTGAAGCTTTCTTT